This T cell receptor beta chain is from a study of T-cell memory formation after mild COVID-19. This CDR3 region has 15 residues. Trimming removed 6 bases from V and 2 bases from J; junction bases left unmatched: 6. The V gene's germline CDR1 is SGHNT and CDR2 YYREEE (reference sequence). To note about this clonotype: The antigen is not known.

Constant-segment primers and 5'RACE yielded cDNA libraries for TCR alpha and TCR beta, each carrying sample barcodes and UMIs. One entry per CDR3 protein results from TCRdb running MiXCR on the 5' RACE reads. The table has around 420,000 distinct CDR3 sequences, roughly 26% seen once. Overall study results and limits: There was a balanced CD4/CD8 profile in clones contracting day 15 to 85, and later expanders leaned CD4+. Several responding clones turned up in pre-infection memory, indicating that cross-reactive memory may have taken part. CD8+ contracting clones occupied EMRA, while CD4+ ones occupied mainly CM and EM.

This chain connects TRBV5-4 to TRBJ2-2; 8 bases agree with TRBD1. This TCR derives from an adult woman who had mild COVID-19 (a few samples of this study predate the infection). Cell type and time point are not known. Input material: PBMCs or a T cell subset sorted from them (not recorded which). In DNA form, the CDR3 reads TGTGCCAGCACCGATGGGACAGGTAACACCGGGGAGCTGTTTTTT. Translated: CASTDGTGNTGELFF.